These 17 T cell receptor beta chains came from one sample sequenced in a study of preoperative IRX-2 immunotherapy in early breast cancer. The protocol was immunoSEQ multiplex PCR, while the TCRdb copy is restricted to in-frame clones and leaves out a portion. The repertoire has a few thousand clones, around 74% of them found once; the top ten carry approximately 12%. As to treatment: preoperative locoregional IRX-2 cytokine immunotherapy. The input for sequencing was tumor tissue, taken before IRX-2 immunotherapy. The receptors here all came from a human donor with breast cancer.

This CDR3 is CASSIEGSMNTEAFF. CDR3 nucleotide sequence: TGTGCCAGTAGTATAGAGGGTTCAATGAACACTGAAGCTTTCTTT. The chain recombines TRBV19 with TRBJ1-1; no clear D. Germline CDR1 and CDR2: LNHDA and SQIVND (reference sequence). The CDR3 contains 15 residues. Trimming took off 0 bases at V and 0 bases at J, with 8 bases between the two ends.

In this sample, this clone turned up a few times. The V gene is TRBV6-8, the J gene TRBJ1-5; 8 nucleotides agree with TRBD1. This CDR3 spans 14 amino acids. Trimming took 6 bases from V and 4 from J; bases not matched to a gene: 5. CDR1 is MNHGY and CDR2 is SAAAGT in the germline V gene. For the CDR3, the DNA is TGTGCCAGCAGACGGACAGGGCGGAATCAGCCCCAGCATTTT. This codes for CASRRTGRNQPQHF.

The chain combines TRBV7-1 with TRBJ2-7; TRBD1 might be the D (6 bases). TRBV7-1 is an ORF, with its function uncertain. The CDR3 is 15 amino acids. V lost 5 bases and J lost 1, with 15 bases in between. CDR3 residues: CASSLLAGASYEQYF. Written as DNA, the CDR3 is TGTGCCAGCAGCCTTCTGGCAGGGGCGTCCTACGAGCAGTACTTC.

The gene calls are TRBV5-1 and TRBJ1-5, with D uncertain. Trimming left V 0 bases short and J 8 bases short, with 12 bases between. Per the germline V gene, CDR1 is SGHRS and CDR2 is YFSETQ. The CDR3 has 14 residues. CDR3 sequence: CASSLAGGKEPQHF. The CDR3 DNA is TGCGCCAGCAGCTTGGCGGGCGGGAAGGAGCCCCAGCATTTT.

This CDR3 is CASSRTGSTEAFF. Here the CDR3 DNA reads TGTGCCAGCAGCCGGACAGGAAGCACTGAAGCTTTCTTT. The chain carries TRBV9 and TRBJ1-1; 7 bases map to TRBD1. CDR3 length: 13 amino acids. Germline assignment: CDR1 SGDLS and CDR2 YYNGEE. V lost 4 bases and J lost 4; bases outside the gene matches: 4.

The CDR3 reads CASSIGGGRADTQYF. CDR3 DNA: TGTGCCAGTAGTATCGGAGGGGGTAGGGCAGATACGCAGTATTTT. V is TRBV19 and J is TRBJ2-3; D assignment may be TRBD1 or TRBD2 (6 bases each). The CDR3 extends over 15 amino acids. The germline gives CDR1 LNHDA, CDR2 SQIVND (reference sequence). V gave up 3 bases and J gave up 4 bases, with 14 bases separating them.

The chain combines TRBV11-3 with TRBJ1-1; D remains unclear. Germline CDR1 and CDR2: SGHNT and YENEEA. Trimming removed 3 bases from V and 4 bases from J, with 12 bases in between. The CDR3 extends over 14 amino acids. DNA of the CDR3: TGTGCCAGCAGCTTGGTTGGGGTCGGCACTGAAGCTTTCTTT. Translated: CASSLVGVGTEAFF.

V usage is TRBV28 and J usage is TRBJ2-7; possible D gene TRBD2, 6 bases. CDR1 and CDR2 from the germline V gene are MDHEN and SYDVKM. Trimming removed 1 base at V and 6 bases at J, with 7 bases between. The CDR3 runs 12 residues. CDR3 coding DNA: TGTGCCAGCAGTTTATTGGGACTCGAGCAGTACTTC. Protein sequence: CASSLLGLEQYF.

The chain employs TRBV11-3 and TRBJ2-3; D is unclear. Germline V gives CDR1 SGHNT, CDR2 YENEEA. The CDR3 extends over 14 amino acids. Trimming removed 1 base at V and 1 base at J, with 6 bases between. CDR3 in amino acids: CASSLGGGTDTQYF. CDR3 nucleotide sequence: TGTGCCAGCAGCTTAGGTGGGGGCACAGATACGCAGTATTTT.

This chain's CDR3 is CASSQAGKNEQYF. CDR3 in DNA: TGTGCCAGCAGCCAAGCGGGAAAAAACGAGCAGTACTTC. V and J are TRBV7-1 and TRBJ2-7, with 7 bases identical to TRBD2. TRBV7-1 is reported as an ORF; its role is uncertain. The CDR3 has 13 residues. The trim removed 5 bases at V and 5 bases at J, leaving 6 bases unmatched.

This clone was counted a single time. The chain has TRBV19 and TRBJ2-1, with TRBD1 matching over 7 bases. Germline V gene sequence: CDR1 LNHDA, CDR2 SQIVND (reference sequence). The CDR3 sequence is 17 residues long. With V trimmed by 0 bases and J by 4 bases, 9 bases remained unmatched. The CDR3 bases are TGTGCCAGTAGTATAGACCGACGACAGGGTATTTACAATGAGCAGTTCTTC. It translates to CASSIDRRQGIYNEQFF.

The chain uses TRBV11-3 and TRBJ1-2; the match to TRBD1 covers 8 bases. CDR1 and CDR2 from the germline V gene are SGHNT and YENEEA. V was clipped by 5 bases and J by 5 bases; unmatched bases: 7. This CDR3 is 14 amino acids long. This chain's CDR3 is CASSGRDRFYGYTF. CDR3 nucleotide sequence: TGTGCCAGCAGCGGCCGGGACAGGTTTTATGGCTACACCTTC.

CDR3 DNA sequence: TGTGCCAGCAGTTCAGGGGCCCCTCGAAAGCAGTACTTC. Translated, it gives CASSSGAPRKQYF. The chain links TRBV6-8 to TRBJ2-7; D is perhaps TRBD1 (6 bases). Trimming cost V 4 bases and J 8 bases, with 15 bases left between them. Germline V gene data show CDR1 as MNHGY and CDR2 as SAAAGT. The CDR3 is made up of 13 amino acids.

About this clone: One end of the junction is discordant with germline, which a read error may explain. The CDR3 sequence: CASSIGRGPYQQYF. The CDR3, as DNA: TGTGCCAGTAGTATTGGGCGGGGGCCCTACCAGCAGTACTTC. The chain links TRBV19 to TRBJ2-7, with D maybe TRBD2 (7 bases). CDR1 is LNHDA, CDR2 SQIVND, per germline (reference sequence). This CDR3 is built from 14 residues.

The genes are TRBV19 and TRBJ2-5, with 10 bases matching TRBD1. The CDR3 contains 14 residues. V lost 5 bases to trimming and J lost 4 bases; unmatched junction nucleotides: 4. CDR1 LNHDA and CDR2 SQIVND come from the germline V gene (reference sequence). CDR3 region: CASSPRDRGETQYF. DNA of the CDR3: TGTGCCAGTAGTCCCCGGGACAGGGGAGAGACCCAGTACTTC.

The chain joins TRBV6-8 to TRBJ2-7; 8 nucleotides match TRBD1. Trimming at V came to 7 bases and at J to 6 bases, leaving 14 bases not matched to a gene. The CDR3 extends over 15 amino acids. Germline CDR1 MNHGY, CDR2 SAAAGT. The CDR3 is CASNARTGSGVEQYF. The CDR3 region has the DNA TGTGCCAGCAACGCCCGGACAGGGTCTGGGGTCGAGCAGTACTTC.

The rearrangement uses TRBV6-8 and TRBJ1-2; maybe TRBD1 (6 bases). CDR1 MNHGY and CDR2 SAAAGT come from the germline V gene. The V gene lost 0 bases and the J gene lost 4 bases, with 18 bases spanning the gap. The length of the CDR3 is 17 residues. The CDR3 region is CASSYSFPGHRFYGYTF. In DNA form, the CDR3 reads TGTGCCAGCAGTTACTCGTTCCCGGGACACCGATTCTATGGCTACACCTTC.